One sample yielded the 2 T cell receptor beta chains listed below, sequenced in a study of radiation and T cells in renal cell carcinoma. Sequenced by immunoSEQ multiplex PCR; TCRdb stores in-frame clones only, minus some. The sample contains around 81,000 clones, 70% to 90% of which appear only once. Regarding time point: blood 4 weeks post-SBRT, at nephrectomy. The sample's treatment: 15 Gy SBRT to primary tumor, nephrectomy 4 weeks later. Sequenced material: blood, taken from a patient whose treatment included radiotherapy and nephrectomy. These receptors were collected from a man in his forties or fifties with renal cell carcinoma.

This clone was seen a few times. The rearrangement links TRBV30 to TRBJ1-1; D call uncertain. Germline loops: CDR1 GTSNPN, CDR2 SVGIG (reference sequence). V lost 1 base, J lost 1 base, and 4 bases lay in between. CDR3 length equals 12 residues. In nucleotides, the CDR3 is TGTGCCTGGAGTGCACCGAACACTGAAGCTTTCTTT. Translating it yields CAWSAPNTEAFF.

The CDR3 nucleotides read TGTGCCAGCAGTTACATGGGACGCCAAGAGACCCAGTACTTC. Translated: CASSYMGRQETQYF. The chain combines TRBV6-5 with TRBJ2-5; D could derive from TRBD1 or TRBD2 (5 bases each). Germline V gene sequence: CDR1 MNHEY, CDR2 SVGAGI. The CDR3 has 14 residues. Trimming pared 2 bases from V and 1 base from J, leaving 8 bases between.